A single sample gave rise to the 14 T cell receptor beta chains below, sequenced in a study of blood T cell repertoires in COVID-19. Assay: immunoSEQ multiplex PCR; the TCRdb copy retains only in-frame clones and omits some. In the table there are 250,000 to 300,000 clones, around four fifths of which are singletons. Sequencing was done on a sample of PBMCs or T cells enriched from blood (not recorded which). All receptors come from a young man with acute COVID-19.

This clone was detected once. The chain employs TRBV19 and TRBJ2-1; TRBD1 agrees at 7 bases. The CDR3 is made up of 13 amino acids. The trim removed 9 bases at V and 5 bases at J, leaving 7 bases unmatched. Germline V CDR1 and CDR2: LNHDA, SQIVND (reference sequence). The CDR3 nucleotides are TGTGCCAGCCGGGACCAGGGGGACAATGAGCAGTTCTTC. Its protein is CASRDQGDNEQFF. The full variable domain, with the rest looked up from reference TRBV19 and TRBJ2-1, is DGGITQSPKYLFRKEGQNVTLSCEQNLNHDAMYWYRQDPGQGLRLIYYSQIVNDFQKGDIAEGYSVSREKKESFPLTVTSAQKNPTAFYLCASRDQGDNEQFFGPGTRLTVL.

This chain connects TRBV5-4 to TRBJ2-1; the D gene is possibly TRBD2 (6 bases). The CDR3 runs to 13 residues. The germline V gene has CDR1 SGHNT and CDR2 YYREEE (reference sequence). The ends were cut back, 5 bases at V and 7 bases at J, with 13 bases in the middle. The CDR3 spells CASRTGTLNEQFF. The CDR3 DNA follows: TGTGCCAGCAGAACCGGGACTCTAAATGAGCAGTTCTTC.

The chain employs TRBV3-1 (or the pseudogene TRBV3-2) and TRBJ1-2; 9 nucleotides align to TRBD1. Germline values: CDR1 LGHDT, CDR2 YNNKEL (reference sequence). The CDR3 consists of 13 residues. J was trimmed by 8 bases and V by 3 bases; bases with no gene match: 4. The CDR3 bases are TGTGCCAGCAGCCAGGGACAGGGTACGGGCTACACCTTC. Protein product: CASSQGQGTGYTF.

The J gene is TRBJ1-1, the V gene TRBV6-1; D is unclear. Trimming pared 2 bases from V and 5 bases from J, leaving 15 bases between. Looked up from germline, CDR1 is MNHNS and CDR2 is SASEGT. The CDR3 is made up of 15 amino acids. CDR3 residues: CASSENPDSGTEAFF. The CDR3 bases are TGTGCCAGCAGTGAAAACCCCGATTCCGGGACTGAAGCTTTCTTT.

The table lists this clone with a count of one. The V call is TRBV9, the J call TRBJ2-2; the D is unclear. CDR1 SGDLS and CDR2 YYNGEE come from the germline V gene. V was shortened by 6 bases and J by 0 bases, with 6 bases between the two germline ends. The CDR3 runs to 13 residues. The CDR3 DNA reads TGTGCCAGCAATCTCCCGAACACCGGGGAGCTGTTTTTT. Its protein product is CASNLPNTGELFF.

This clone was recorded a few times. The chain uses TRBV28 and TRBJ1-2; D not certain. The germline gives CDR1 MDHEN, CDR2 SYDVKM. This CDR3 spans 13 amino acids. V lost 7 bases to trimming and J lost 5 bases, with 14 bases between them. The CDR3 here is CASTNTPNYGYTF. As DNA, the CDR3 is TGTGCCAGCACAAATACACCGAATTATGGCTACACCTTC.

This chain uses TRBV12-3 or TRBV12-4 with TRBJ1-2; D perhaps matches TRBD1 (6 bases). V dropped 7 bases and J dropped 4 bases, with 13 bases sitting between them. The CDR3 runs to 13 residues. The CDR3 DNA reads as TGTGCCAGCATCGTCAGGGGACCCTATGGCTACACCTTC. Translation gives CASIVRGPYGYTF.

The rearrangement joins TRBV5-4 to TRBJ1-6, with unresolved D. Looked up from germline, CDR1 is SGHNT and CDR2 is YYREEE (reference sequence). The CDR3 length is 14 residues. V lost 4 bases and J lost 7, with 12 bases in between. CDR3 nucleotides: TGTGCCAGCAGCCTACCTGTTAAAAATTCACCCCTCCACTTT. Amino acids: CASSLPVKNSPLHF.

The V call is TRBV27, the J call TRBJ1-1; D remains ambiguous. CDR3 length: 16 residues. The ends were cut back, 3 bases at V and 0 bases at J, with 14 bases in the middle. Looked up from germline, CDR1 is MNHEY and CDR2 is SMNVEV (reference sequence). The CDR3 nucleotides read TGTGCCAGCAGTTTTTTGTCGGCAGGAATGAACACTGAAGCTTTCTTT. Its protein is CASSFLSAGMNTEAFF.

The chain recombines TRBV28 with TRBJ1-2; 8 bases fit TRBD1. Germline loops: CDR1 MDHEN, CDR2 SYDVKM. Trimming cost V 10 bases and J 3 bases; bases outside gene matches: 7. The CDR3 totals 13 residues. CDR3 loop: CAIQGAADYGYTF. In DNA form, the CDR3 reads TGTGCCATCCAGGGGGCGGCGGACTATGGCTACACCTTC.

The chain employs TRBV5-6 and TRBJ1-5; maybe TRBD1 (5 bases). The length of the CDR3 is 15 residues. V dropped 1 base and J dropped 6 bases, with 14 bases sitting between them. Germline CDR1 is SGHDT and CDR2 is YYEEEE. Here the CDR3 DNA reads TGTGCCAGCAGCTTGATGGGGGGTAGAAGTCAGCCCCAGCATTTT. Its protein product is CASSLMGGRSQPQHF.

J is TRBJ2-3 and V is TRBV5-1; 8 nucleotides line up with TRBD1. After removal of 3 bases from V and 0 bases from J, the junction contained 6 bases not matched to a gene. This CDR3 is built from 16 residues. Germline assignment: CDR1 SGHRS and CDR2 YFSETQ. The CDR3 reads CASSSTQGASTDTQYF. CDR3 bases: TGCGCCAGCAGCTCGACCCAGGGGGCTAGCACAGATACGCAGTATTTT.

CDR3: CASSLLPLEGAFNYGYTF. CDR3 nucleotides: TGTGCCAGCAGCCTACTACCCCTCGAAGGGGCGTTCAACTATGGCTACACCTTC. The gene calls are TRBV3-1 (or the pseudogene TRBV3-2) and TRBJ1-2; possible D gene TRBD1, 5 bases. Germline V gene data show CDR1 as LGHDT and CDR2 as YNNKEL (reference sequence). This CDR3 is built from 18 residues. With 4 bases removed from V and 2 bases from J, the gap between germline ends came to 23 bases.

The chain joins TRBV2 to TRBJ2-1, with 10 bases identical to TRBD2. CDR1 is SNHLY and CDR2 is FYNNEI in the germline V gene. CDR3 length: 15 amino acids. V dropped 8 bases and J dropped 2; count of bases not matched to a gene: 6. The CDR3 region is CASPSGSQAYNEQFF. The DNA of the CDR3 is TGTGCCAGCCCTAGCGGGAGTCAGGCCTACAATGAGCAGTTCTTC.